This is a list of T cell receptor beta chains from one sample in a study of shared T cell receptors in the human thymus. The table came from immunoSEQ multiplex PCR; TCRdb's copy has only in-frame clones and leaves some out. The sample lists approximately 490,000 clones, around 82% occurring once. A further study also used this sample, focusing on human thymus T cells.

The sample consisted of thymocytes. These TCRs come from a boy less than two years old with a congenital heart defect. CDR3s leave out the opening cysteine and the closing phenylalanine or tryptophan. The order of the fields is V gene, J gene, CDR3 protein.

V gene: TRBV13; J gene: TRBJ2-2; CDR3 protein: ASSTLAGGRTGELF
V gene: TRBV9; J gene: TRBJ2-7; CDR3 protein: ASSSRRLAAYEQY
V gene: TRBV11-2; J gene: TRBJ2-7; CDR3 protein: ASSLDARTSGRADYEQY
V gene: TRBV27; J gene: TRBJ2-5; CDR3 protein: ASRTTGGDQY
V gene: TRBV2; J gene: TRBJ2-1; CDR3 protein: ASSDPGTGPYNEQF
V gene: TRBV10-3; J gene: TRBJ1-1; CDR3 protein: AISESDRGRLMVTEAF
V gene: TRBV7-8; J gene: TRBJ2-7; CDR3 protein: ASSHNKREGLNYLYEQY
V gene: TRBV29-1; J gene: TRBJ1-3; CDR3 protein: SVEVLGREVASGNTIY
V gene: TRBV6-5; J gene: TRBJ2-3; CDR3 protein: ASTTGASTDTQY
V gene: TRBV7-3; J gene: TRBJ2-3; CDR3 protein: ASSCGSRTDTQY
V gene: TRBV28; J gene: TRBJ2-7; CDR3 protein: ASSRSSGSRYEQY
V gene: TRBV4-3; J gene: TRBJ2-5; CDR3 protein: ASSQEWLADSQETQY
V gene: TRBV2; J gene: TRBJ1-4; CDR3 protein: ASKGRTENEKLF
V gene: TRBV4-2; J gene: TRBJ2-4; CDR3 protein: ASSQDEVEGAKNIQY
V gene: TRBV5-6; J gene: TRBJ2-5; CDR3 protein: ASSFSLTTGIGAGETQY
V gene: TRBV6-5; J gene: TRBJ2-5; CDR3 protein: ASSYGTLGETQY
V gene: TRBV5-1; J gene: TRBJ2-1; CDR3 protein: ASSPARSPGNEQF
V gene: TRBV4-2; J gene: TRBJ2-1; CDR3 protein: ASSQELAGPGDEQF
V gene: TRBV4-3; J gene: TRBJ2-5; CDR3 protein: ASSQGQGAGETQY
V gene: TRBV4-3; J gene: TRBJ2-7; CDR3 protein: ASGPSADSYEQY
V gene: TRBV30; J gene: TRBJ1-3; CDR3 protein: AWSVRAGSGNTIY
V gene: TRBV28; J gene: TRBJ2-7; CDR3 protein: ARGGEASSYEQY
V gene: TRBV5-8; J gene: TRBJ2-1; CDR3 protein: ASSFLRDRAYNEQF
V gene: TRBV4-2; J gene: TRBJ2-3; CDR3 protein: ASSHPGLDIYGDTQY
V gene: TRBV9; J gene: TRBJ2-2; CDR3 protein: ASSLRDLAEVNTGELF
V gene: TRBV4-2; J gene: TRBJ2-2; CDR3 protein: ASTPGGLTLNTGELF
V gene: TRBV6-5; J gene: TRBJ2-7; CDR3 protein: ASSYGRGSYEQY
V gene: TRBV7-2; J gene: TRBJ2-7; CDR3 protein: ASSAGSSGSYEQY
V gene: TRBV25-1; J gene: TRBJ1-2; CDR3 protein: ASSEFGSETGGKSGYT
V gene: TRBV6-5; J gene: TRBJ2-3; CDR3 protein: ASSLRQVADTQY
V gene: TRBV4-2; J gene: TRBJ2-7; CDR3 protein: ASSQDFPILTPSSYEQY
V gene: TRBV5-4; J gene: TRBJ1-3; CDR3 protein: ASSLGDSRAGNTIY